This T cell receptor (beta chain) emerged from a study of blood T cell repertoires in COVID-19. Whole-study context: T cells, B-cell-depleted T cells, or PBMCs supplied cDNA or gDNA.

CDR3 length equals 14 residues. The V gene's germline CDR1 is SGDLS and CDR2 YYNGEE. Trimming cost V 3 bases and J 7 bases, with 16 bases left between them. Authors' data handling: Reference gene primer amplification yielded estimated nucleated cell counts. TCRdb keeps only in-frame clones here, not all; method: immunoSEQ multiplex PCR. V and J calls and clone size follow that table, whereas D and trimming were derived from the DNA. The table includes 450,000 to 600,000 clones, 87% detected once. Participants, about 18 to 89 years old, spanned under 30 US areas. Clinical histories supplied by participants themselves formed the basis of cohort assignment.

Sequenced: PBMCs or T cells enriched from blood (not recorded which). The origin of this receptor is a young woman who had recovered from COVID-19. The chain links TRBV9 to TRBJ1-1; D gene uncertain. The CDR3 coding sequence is TGTGCCAGCAGCGATCTGGAGACCCCACATGAAGCTTTCTTT. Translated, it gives CASSDLETPHEAFF.